The 2 T cell receptor beta chains given below trace back to one sample, sequenced in a study of blood T cell repertoires in COVID-19. Only in-frame clones appear in the TCRdb table, and some are missing; sequencing was by immunoSEQ multiplex PCR. The data contain over 200,000 clones, 80% to 90% of them singletons. The sample was peripheral blood. The source is a man between 35 and 55 years old with active or convalescent COVID-19.

This chain uses TRBV4-1 with TRBJ2-3, with 12 bases matching TRBD2. The CDR3 covers 17 residues. V gave up 3 bases and J gave up 1 base; unmatched junction bases: 5. Per the germline V gene, CDR1 is MGHRA and CDR2 is YSYEKL. CDR3 in amino acids: CASSHTSGGPGTDTQYF. In DNA, the CDR3 is TGCGCCAGCAGCCACACTAGCGGGGGGCCGGGCACAGATACGCAGTATTTT.

The chain joins TRBV7-2 to TRBJ2-2; unclear D gene. The CDR3 has 16 residues. Trimming removed 0 bases at V and 1 base at J, with 9 bases between. Looked up from germline, CDR1 is SGHTA and CDR2 is FQGNSA. Here the CDR3 reads CASSLAAIQNTGELFF. The CDR3 bases are TGTGCCAGCAGCTTAGCGGCCATACAGAACACCGGGGAGCTGTTTTTT.